These T cell receptor beta chains were read from a single sample in a study of graft-versus-host responses after intestinal transplantation. TCRdb keeps only in-frame clones here, not all; method: immunoSEQ multiplex PCR. Here the sample spans about 98,000 clones, more than 70% being singletons. Here the sequenced sample was PBMCs, taken 255 days after intestinal transplant. The receptor source for this set is a human patient who received an intestinal transplant, so some T cells may come from the graft donor. Both conserved end residues are part of each CDR3. Fields, in order: CDR3 length, D gene, V gene, J gene, clone size, CDR3 protein, CDR3 DNA. D genes are given only for firm matches. The listing skips clone size in some rows; elsewhere it reads once, few, many or a size class.

cdr3_length: 16; d_call: TRBD1; v_call: TRBV4-1; j_call: TRBJ2-7; clone_size: -; cdr3_aa: CASSQRSGTGVYEQYF; cdr3_nt: TGCGCCAGCAGCCAACGCTCCGGGACAGGAGTTTACGAGCAGTACTTC
cdr3_length: 16; d_call: -; v_call: TRBV4-1; j_call: TRBJ2-5; clone_size: -; cdr3_aa: CASSQERGPPQETQYF; cdr3_nt: TGCGCCAGCAGCCAAGAGCGGGGGCCCCCTCAAGAGACCCAGTACTTC
cdr3_length: 15; d_call: -; v_call: TRBV28; j_call: TRBJ2-7; clone_size: -; cdr3_aa: CASSSLGTYSYEQYF; cdr3_nt: TGTGCCAGCAGTTCCCTCGGGACCTATTCCTACGAGCAGTACTTC
cdr3_length: 14; d_call: TRBD2; v_call: TRBV28; j_call: TRBJ2-7; clone_size: -; cdr3_aa: CASSIAGGTYEQYF; cdr3_nt: TGTGCCAGCAGTATAGCGGGGGGCACCTACGAGCAGTACTTC
cdr3_length: 15; d_call: TRBD1; v_call: TRBV7-6; j_call: TRBJ2-1; clone_size: -; cdr3_aa: CASSFGQGLRDEQFF; cdr3_nt: TGTGCCAGCAGCTTTGGACAGGGGTTACGGGATGAGCAGTTCTTC
cdr3_length: 15; d_call: -; v_call: TRBV19; j_call: TRBJ2-3; clone_size: once; cdr3_aa: CASSIAAGRTDTQYF; cdr3_nt: TGTGCCAGTAGTATAGCGGCGGGGCGCACAGATACGCAGTATTTT
cdr3_length: 15; d_call: -; v_call: TRBV9; j_call: TRBJ2-1; clone_size: -; cdr3_aa: CASSALRGSYNEQFF; cdr3_nt: TGTGCCAGCAGCGCCCTTAGGGGGTCCTACAATGAGCAGTTCTTC
cdr3_length: 12; d_call: -; v_call: TRBV29-1; j_call: TRBJ1-1; clone_size: -; cdr3_aa: CSVEAGNTEAFF; cdr3_nt: TGCAGCGTTGAGGCCGGGAACACTGAAGCTTTCTTT
cdr3_length: 17; d_call: -; v_call: TRBV30; j_call: TRBJ1-6; clone_size: -; cdr3_aa: CAWSPYWTGSYNSPLHF; cdr3_nt: TGTGCCTGGAGTCCCTACTGGACTGGGTCCTATAATTCACCCCTCCACTTT
cdr3_length: 12; d_call: TRBD1; v_call: TRBV6-1; j_call: TRBJ1-6; clone_size: -; cdr3_aa: CASRDSNSPLHF; cdr3_nt: TGTGCCAGCCGGGACAGTAATTCACCCCTCCACTTT
cdr3_length: 15; d_call: TRBD1; v_call: TRBV6-1; j_call: TRBJ2-7; clone_size: -; cdr3_aa: CASSPGQGAVDEQYF; cdr3_nt: TGTGCCAGCAGTCCCGGACAGGGCGCTGTGGACGAGCAGTACTTC
cdr3_length: 14; d_call: -; v_call: TRBV6-5; j_call: TRBJ1-5; clone_size: -; cdr3_aa: CASSGQPGNQPQHF; cdr3_nt: TGTGCCAGCAGTGGACAGCCAGGCAATCAGCCCCAGCATTTT
cdr3_length: 13; d_call: -; v_call: TRBV7-9; j_call: TRBJ2-5; clone_size: -; cdr3_aa: CASSLSTQETQYF; cdr3_nt: TGTGCCAGCAGCTTAAGCACCCAAGAGACCCAGTACTTC
cdr3_length: 18; d_call: -; v_call: TRBV2; j_call: TRBJ2-3; clone_size: -; cdr3_aa: CASSDQMGASGSTDTQYF; cdr3_nt: TGTGCCAGCAGTGACCAAATGGGGGCCTCGGGTTCCACAGATACGCAGTATTTT
cdr3_length: 13; d_call: TRBD1; v_call: TRBV28; j_call: TRBJ1-1; clone_size: once; cdr3_aa: CASSPRQGTEAFF; cdr3_nt: TGTGCCAGCAGTCCTAGACAGGGCACTGAAGCTTTCTTT
cdr3_length: 15; d_call: TRBD1; v_call: TRBV6-1; j_call: TRBJ2-5; clone_size: -; cdr3_aa: CASSEEETGGKAQYF; cdr3_nt: TGTGCCAGCAGTGAAGAGGAGACAGGGGGGAAGGCCCAGTACTTC
cdr3_length: 16; d_call: TRBD1; v_call: TRBV7-2; j_call: TRBJ2-2; clone_size: -; cdr3_aa: CASSFVPGQGTGELFF; cdr3_nt: TGTGCCAGCAGCTTCGTCCCGGGACAGGGTACCGGGGAGCTGTTTTTT
cdr3_length: 15; d_call: TRBD2; v_call: TRBV5-4; j_call: TRBJ2-3; clone_size: -; cdr3_aa: CASSLGGGGTDTQYF; cdr3_nt: TGTGCCAGCAGCTTGGGTGGGGGGGGTACAGATACGCAGTATTTT
cdr3_length: 17; d_call: -; v_call: TRBV7-7; j_call: TRBJ2-1; clone_size: -; cdr3_aa: CASSSIQTGFSYNEQFF; cdr3_nt: TGTGCTAGCAGCTCGATTCAAACAGGGTTCTCCTACAATGAGCAGTTCTTC
cdr3_length: 15; d_call: -; v_call: TRBV28; j_call: TRBJ2-7; clone_size: -; cdr3_aa: CASRSQEGLAHEQYF; cdr3_nt: TGTGCCAGCAGATCTCAAGAGGGCCTGGCCCACGAGCAGTACTTC
cdr3_length: 14; d_call: -; v_call: TRBV15; j_call: TRBJ1-1; clone_size: -; cdr3_aa: CATSRAGYNTEAFF; cdr3_nt: TGTGCCACCAGCAGAGCGGGCTACAACACTGAAGCTTTCTTT
cdr3_length: 15; d_call: TRBD1; v_call: TRBV19; j_call: TRBJ2-5; clone_size: -; cdr3_aa: CASSIITGDISTQYF; cdr3_nt: TGTGCCAGTAGTATAATTACAGGGGACATCTCTACCCAGTACTTC
cdr3_length: 15; d_call: -; v_call: TRBV5-5; j_call: TRBJ2-3; clone_size: -; cdr3_aa: CASSATRGGTDTQYF; cdr3_nt: TGTGCCAGCAGCGCCACCAGGGGTGGGACAGATACGCAGTATTTT
cdr3_length: 13; d_call: -; v_call: TRBV7-9; j_call: TRBJ1-2; clone_size: -; cdr3_aa: CASSSAEGYGYTF; cdr3_nt: TGTGCCAGCAGTTCCGCGGAGGGCTATGGCTACACCTTC
cdr3_length: 16; d_call: -; v_call: TRBV18; j_call: TRBJ1-4; clone_size: many; cdr3_aa: CASSPRGPEAGEKLFF; cdr3_nt: TGTGCCAGCTCACCCCGCGGGCCCGAGGCGGGTGAAAAACTGTTTTTT
cdr3_length: 10; d_call: -; v_call: TRBV19; j_call: TRBJ2-3; clone_size: -; cdr3_aa: CASGRDTQYF; cdr3_nt: TGTGCCAGTGGAAGGGATACGCAGTATTTT
cdr3_length: 14; d_call: -; v_call: TRBV7-3; j_call: TRBJ2-7; clone_size: once; cdr3_aa: CASSPAPGGGEQYF; cdr3_nt: TGTGCCAGCAGCCCCGCCCCAGGGGGAGGCGAGCAGTACTTC
cdr3_length: 18; d_call: TRBD2; v_call: TRBV6-7; j_call: TRBJ2-7; clone_size: -; cdr3_aa: CASSQHTSGRNTRHEQYF; cdr3_nt: TGTGCCAGCAGCCAACATACTAGCGGGAGAAATACTAGGCACGAGCAGTACTTC
cdr3_length: 16; d_call: TRBD1; v_call: TRBV6-4; j_call: TRBJ2-3; clone_size: few; cdr3_aa: CASSDGSQGDTDTQYF; cdr3_nt: TGTGCCAGCAGTGACGGTTCACAGGGGGACACAGATACGCAGTATTTT
cdr3_length: 13; d_call: -; v_call: TRBV30; j_call: TRBJ2-5; clone_size: few; cdr3_aa: CAWSSLALETQYF; cdr3_nt: TGTGCCTGGAGTAGTCTAGCGTTAGAGACCCAGTACTTC
cdr3_length: 14; d_call: -; v_call: TRBV29-1; j_call: TRBJ2-7; clone_size: -; cdr3_aa: CSGIHGQNPYEQYF; cdr3_nt: TGCAGCGGGATCCATGGACAGAACCCCTACGAGCAGTACTTC
cdr3_length: 15; d_call: TRBD2; v_call: TRBV6-6; j_call: TRBJ2-7; clone_size: few; cdr3_aa: CASSPLQRSGGEQYF; cdr3_nt: TGTGCCAGCAGTCCCCTACAGCGGTCGGGGGGAGAGCAGTACTTC
cdr3_length: 16; d_call: -; v_call: TRBV2; j_call: TRBJ2-3; clone_size: once; cdr3_aa: CASSGHPTHSTDTQYF; cdr3_nt: TGTGCCAGCAGCGGGCACCCCACACATAGCACAGATACGCAGTATTTT
cdr3_length: 15; d_call: -; v_call: TRBV7-9; j_call: TRBJ1-1; clone_size: -; cdr3_aa: CASSHGFGANTEAFF; cdr3_nt: TGTGCCAGCAGCCATGGGTTCGGGGCGAACACTGAAGCTTTCTTT
cdr3_length: 14; d_call: TRBD1; v_call: TRBV5-6; j_call: TRBJ1-4; clone_size: -; cdr3_aa: CASSRDRVPEKLFF; cdr3_nt: TGTGCCAGCAGCCGGGACAGGGTACCCGAAAAACTGTTTTTT
cdr3_length: 16; d_call: -; v_call: TRBV6-5; j_call: TRBJ2-3; clone_size: once; cdr3_aa: CASSYNAGANTDTQYF; cdr3_nt: TGTGCCAGCAGTTACAATGCGGGGGCCAACACAGATACGCAGTATTTT
cdr3_length: 18; d_call: TRBD2; v_call: TRBV28; j_call: TRBJ2-1; clone_size: -; cdr3_aa: CASSLAAWSGGLLGPQFF; cdr3_nt: TGTGCCAGCAGTTTGGCCGCCTGGAGCGGGGGGTTGTTGGGTCCGCAGTTCTTC
cdr3_length: 15; d_call: -; v_call: TRBV4-1; j_call: TRBJ1-4; clone_size: -; cdr3_aa: CASSLDISANEKLFF; cdr3_nt: TGCGCCAGCAGCCTGGACATTTCGGCTAATGAAAAACTGTTTTTT
cdr3_length: 15; d_call: -; v_call: TRBV13; j_call: TRBJ1-2; clone_size: -; cdr3_aa: CASSLELEGFYGYTF; cdr3_nt: TGTGCCAGCAGCTTAGAGTTAGAGGGCTTCTATGGCTACACCTTC
cdr3_length: 12; d_call: -; v_call: TRBV6-1; j_call: TRBJ2-5; clone_size: -; cdr3_aa: CASSEARETQYF; cdr3_nt: TGTGCCAGCAGTGAAGCGCGAGAGACCCAGTACTTC
cdr3_length: 11; d_call: -; v_call: TRBV6-1; j_call: TRBJ2-7; clone_size: once; cdr3_aa: CASRFSYEQYF; cdr3_nt: TGTGCCAGCAGGTTCTCCTACGAGCAGTACTTC
cdr3_length: 13; d_call: -; v_call: TRBV29-1; j_call: TRBJ1-1; clone_size: once; cdr3_aa: CSVAGRLGPEAFF; cdr3_nt: TGCAGCGTTGCGGGACGGCTGGGTCCTGAAGCTTTCTTT
cdr3_length: 14; d_call: -; v_call: TRBV10-3; j_call: TRBJ2-6; clone_size: -; cdr3_aa: CAISMLSGANVLTF; cdr3_nt: TGTGCCATCAGTATGCTCTCTGGGGCCAACGTCCTGACTTTC
cdr3_length: 13; d_call: TRBD2; v_call: TRBV2; j_call: TRBJ2-7; clone_size: -; cdr3_aa: CATRPGLAGEQYF; cdr3_nt: TGTGCCACCAGACCGGGACTAGCGGGAGAGCAGTACTTC
cdr3_length: 17; d_call: -; v_call: TRBV4-2; j_call: TRBJ2-1; clone_size: -; cdr3_aa: CASSQDLTQGRHNEQFF; cdr3_nt: TGTGCCAGCAGCCAAGATCTAACGCAGGGGCGCCACAATGAGCAGTTCTTC
cdr3_length: 16; d_call: TRBD2; v_call: TRBV29-1; j_call: TRBJ2-2; clone_size: -; cdr3_aa: CSALAGGPGFRWELFF; cdr3_nt: TGCAGCGCCCTAGCGGGAGGGCCGGGATTCCGATGGGAGCTGTTTTTT
cdr3_length: 12; d_call: -; v_call: TRBV5-1; j_call: TRBJ1-2; clone_size: few; cdr3_aa: CASSPSANGYTF; cdr3_nt: TGCGCCAGCAGCCCCTCTGCAAATGGCTACACCTTC
cdr3_length: 13; d_call: -; v_call: TRBV19; j_call: TRBJ2-2; clone_size: once; cdr3_aa: CASSIGPTGELFF; cdr3_nt: TGTGCCAGTAGTATAGGACCCACCGGGGAGCTGTTTTTT
cdr3_length: 13; d_call: TRBD2; v_call: TRBV10-1; j_call: TRBJ2-5; clone_size: -; cdr3_aa: CASGPAGGETQYF; cdr3_nt: TGCGCCAGCGGCCCGGCGGGAGGAGAGACCCAGTACTTC
cdr3_length: 13; d_call: -; v_call: TRBV7-8; j_call: TRBJ1-5; clone_size: -; cdr3_aa: CASSNREGQPQHF; cdr3_nt: TGTGCCAGCAGCAACAGGGAAGGGCAGCCCCAGCATTTT
cdr3_length: 15; d_call: TRBD1; v_call: TRBV5-8; j_call: TRBJ1-5; clone_size: once; cdr3_aa: CASSLRGTGNQPQHF; cdr3_nt: TGTGCCAGCAGCTTGCGGGGGACAGGTAATCAGCCCCAGCATTTT
cdr3_length: 13; d_call: -; v_call: TRBV19; j_call: TRBJ2-1; clone_size: -; cdr3_aa: CASRAGSYNEQFF; cdr3_nt: TGTGCCAGTAGGGCGGGTTCCTACAATGAGCAGTTCTTC
cdr3_length: 15; d_call: -; v_call: TRBV7-3; j_call: TRBJ2-2; clone_size: -; cdr3_aa: CASSPVLGAGGELFF; cdr3_nt: TGTGCCAGCAGCCCAGTGTTGGGGGCGGGCGGGGAGCTGTTTTTT
cdr3_length: 15; d_call: -; v_call: TRBV7-7; j_call: TRBJ2-5; clone_size: -; cdr3_aa: CASSLGRISGETQYF; cdr3_nt: TGTGCTAGCAGCTTGGGCCGGATTAGCGGAGAGACCCAGTACTTC
cdr3_length: 15; d_call: -; v_call: TRBV5-4; j_call: TRBJ1-1; clone_size: -; cdr3_aa: CASSPRSQTNTEAFF; cdr3_nt: TGTGCCAGCAGCCCCCGGTCGCAGACGAACACTGAAGCTTTCTTT
cdr3_length: 13; d_call: -; v_call: TRBV7-3; j_call: TRBJ2-7; clone_size: -; cdr3_aa: CASSLESSYEQYF; cdr3_nt: TGTGCCAGCAGCTTAGAGAGCTCCTACGAGCAGTACTTC
cdr3_length: 15; d_call: TRBD1; v_call: TRBV28; j_call: TRBJ2-7; clone_size: -; cdr3_aa: CASSLLGTGAREQYF; cdr3_nt: TGTGCCAGCAGTTTATTGGGGACAGGGGCGAGAGAGCAGTACTTC
cdr3_length: 15; d_call: -; v_call: TRBV7-6; j_call: TRBJ2-3; clone_size: once; cdr3_aa: CASSSAWRGTDTQYF; cdr3_nt: TGTGCCAGCAGCTCCGCCTGGCGGGGCACAGATACGCAGTATTTT
cdr3_length: 12; d_call: -; v_call: TRBV10-3; j_call: TRBJ2-1; clone_size: -; cdr3_aa: CAISEIGDEQFF; cdr3_nt: TGTGCCATCAGTGAGATCGGGGATGAGCAGTTCTTC